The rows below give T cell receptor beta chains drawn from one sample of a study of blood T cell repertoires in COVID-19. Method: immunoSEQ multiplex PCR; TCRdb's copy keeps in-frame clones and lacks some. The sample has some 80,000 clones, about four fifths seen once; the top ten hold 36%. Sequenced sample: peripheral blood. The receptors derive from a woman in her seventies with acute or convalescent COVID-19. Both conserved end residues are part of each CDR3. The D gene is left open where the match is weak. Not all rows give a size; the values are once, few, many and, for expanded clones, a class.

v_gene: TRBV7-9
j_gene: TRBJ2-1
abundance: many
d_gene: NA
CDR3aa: CASSLVGLNNEQFF
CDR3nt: TGTGCCAGCAGCTTAGTCGGACTAAACAATGAGCAGTTCTTC

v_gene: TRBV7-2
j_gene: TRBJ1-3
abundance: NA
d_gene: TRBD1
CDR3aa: CASSTRTGGQGTGNTIYF
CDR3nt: TGTGCCAGCAGCACCCGTACCGGAGGACAGGGTACTGGAAACACCATATATTTT

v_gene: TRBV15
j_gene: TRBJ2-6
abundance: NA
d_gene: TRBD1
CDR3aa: CATSRDRALSSGANVLTF
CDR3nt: TGTGCCACCAGCCGGGACAGGGCACTGAGCTCTGGGGCCAACGTCCTGACTTTC

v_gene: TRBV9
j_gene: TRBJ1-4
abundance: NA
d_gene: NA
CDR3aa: CASSVGGAREKLFF
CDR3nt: TGTGCCAGCAGCGTTGGAGGGGCGCGCGAAAAACTGTTTTTT

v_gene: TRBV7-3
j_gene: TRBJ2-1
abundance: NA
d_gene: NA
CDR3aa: CASSYRTDNEQFF
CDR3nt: TGTGCCAGCAGCTATAGGACAGACAATGAGCAGTTCTTC

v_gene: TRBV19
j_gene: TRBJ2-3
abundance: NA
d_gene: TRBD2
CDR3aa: CASSVDWTSGSPDTQYF
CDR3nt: TGTGCCAGTTCAGTTGACTGGACTAGCGGGAGCCCAGATACGCAGTATTTT

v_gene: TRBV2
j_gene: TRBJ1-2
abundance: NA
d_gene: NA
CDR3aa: CASSEPGIGYTF
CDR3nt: TGTGCCAGCAGTGAACCGGGTATTGGCTACACCTTC

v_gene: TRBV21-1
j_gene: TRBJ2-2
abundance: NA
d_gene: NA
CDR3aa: CASSNEDFGGTGELFF
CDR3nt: TGTGCCAGCAGCAATGAGGACTTTGGGGGGACCGGGGAGCTGTTTTTT

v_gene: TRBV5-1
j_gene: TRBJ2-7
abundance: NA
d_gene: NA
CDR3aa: CASSSGGTESYEQYF
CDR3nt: TGCGCCAGCAGCTCGGGGGGGACAGAGTCCTACGAGCAGTACTTC

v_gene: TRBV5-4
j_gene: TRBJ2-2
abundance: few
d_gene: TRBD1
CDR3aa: CASSPGGTGHAGELFF
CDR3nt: TGTGCCAGCAGCCCCGGCGGGACAGGGCATGCCGGGGAGCTGTTTTTT

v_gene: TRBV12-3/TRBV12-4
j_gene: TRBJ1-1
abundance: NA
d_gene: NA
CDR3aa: CASSRTGTEAFF
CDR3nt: TGTGCCAGCAGCCGTACCGGGACTGAAGCTTTCTTT

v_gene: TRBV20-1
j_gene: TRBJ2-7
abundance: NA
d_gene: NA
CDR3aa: CRDHGGEQYF
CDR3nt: TGCAGGGACCACGGAGGCGAGCAGTACTTC

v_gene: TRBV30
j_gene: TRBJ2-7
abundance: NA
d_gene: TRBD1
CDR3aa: CAWSFLDRVGGEQYF
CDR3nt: TGTGCCTGGAGTTTCTTGGACAGGGTCGGTGGCGAGCAGTACTTC

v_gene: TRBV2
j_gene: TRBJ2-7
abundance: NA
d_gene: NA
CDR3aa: CASSPDSSYEQYF
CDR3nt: TGTGCCAGCAGTCCCGACAGTTCCTACGAGCAGTACTTC

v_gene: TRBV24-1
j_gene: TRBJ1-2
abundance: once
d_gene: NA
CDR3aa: CATSDTDSRRGYTF
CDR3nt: TGTGCCACCAGTGATACTGACAGTCGACGGGGCTACACCTTC

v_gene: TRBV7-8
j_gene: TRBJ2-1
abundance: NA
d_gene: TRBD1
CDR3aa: CASSPGTAYNEQFF
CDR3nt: TGTGCCAGCAGCCCCGGGACAGCGTACAATGAGCAGTTCTTC

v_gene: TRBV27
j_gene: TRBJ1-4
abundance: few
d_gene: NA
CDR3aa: CASSFSGYEKLFF
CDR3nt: TGTGCCAGCAGTTTTTCGGGATATGAAAAACTGTTTTTT

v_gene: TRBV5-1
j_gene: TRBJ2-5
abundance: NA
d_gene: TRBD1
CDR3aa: CASSLRDSSRETQYF
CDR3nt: TGCGCCAGCAGCCTCCGGGACAGTAGTCGAGAGACCCAGTACTTC

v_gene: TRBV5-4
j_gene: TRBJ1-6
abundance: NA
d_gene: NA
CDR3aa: CASSLEQGNSPLHF
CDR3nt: TGTGCCAGCAGCTTGGAACAGGGTAATTCACCCCTCCACTTT

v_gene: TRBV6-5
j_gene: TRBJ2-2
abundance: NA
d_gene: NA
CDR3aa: CASSSPGVKNTGELFF
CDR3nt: TGTGCCAGCAGTTCCCCAGGGGTAAAGAACACCGGGGAGCTGTTTTTT

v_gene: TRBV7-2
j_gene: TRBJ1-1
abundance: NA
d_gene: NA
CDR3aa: CASSLVGAGTEAFF
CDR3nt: TGTGCCAGCAGCTTAGTGGGGGCAGGCACTGAAGCTTTCTTT

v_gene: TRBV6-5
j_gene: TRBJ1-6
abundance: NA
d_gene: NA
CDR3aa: CASTPDTRTPLHF
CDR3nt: TGTGCCAGCACCCCAGATACTAGGACACCCCTCCACTTT

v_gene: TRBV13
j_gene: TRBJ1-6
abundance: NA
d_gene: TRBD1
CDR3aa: CASSSRDSGRYFSPLHF
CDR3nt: TGTGCCAGCAGCTCCCGGGACAGTGGGAGATATTTTTCACCCCTCCACTTT

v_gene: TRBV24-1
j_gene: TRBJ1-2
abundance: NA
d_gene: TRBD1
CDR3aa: CATSDDSWTGKDGYTF
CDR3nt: TGTGCCACCAGTGATGACTCTTGGACAGGGAAGGATGGCTACACCTTC

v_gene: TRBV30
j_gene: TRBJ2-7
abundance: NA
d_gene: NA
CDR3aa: CAWSGFGGIYEQYF
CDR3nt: TGTGCCTGGAGTGGTTTCGGAGGGATCTACGAGCAGTACTTC

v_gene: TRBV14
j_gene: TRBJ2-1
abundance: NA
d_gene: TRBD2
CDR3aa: CASSHGLAANEQFF
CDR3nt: TGTGCCAGCAGCCACGGACTAGCGGCCAATGAGCAGTTCTTC

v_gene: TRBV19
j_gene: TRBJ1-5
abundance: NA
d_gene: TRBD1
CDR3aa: CASSKAGGLYGNQPQHF
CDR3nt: TGTGCCAGTAGTAAGGCAGGGGGCCTTTATGGCAATCAGCCCCAGCATTTT

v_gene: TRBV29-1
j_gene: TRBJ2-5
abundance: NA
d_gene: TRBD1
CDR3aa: CSVPETGQETQYF
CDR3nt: TGCAGCGTCCCTGAGACAGGGCAGGAGACCCAGTACTTC

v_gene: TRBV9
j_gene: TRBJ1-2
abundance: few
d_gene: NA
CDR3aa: CASSVGEGPLGYTF
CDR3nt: TGTGCCAGCAGCGTAGGAGAGGGCCCTCTAGGCTACACCTTC

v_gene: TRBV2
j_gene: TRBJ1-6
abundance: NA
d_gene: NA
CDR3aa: CASSGGGNSPLHF
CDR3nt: TGTGCCAGCAGCGGGGGGGGGAATTCACCCCTCCACTTT

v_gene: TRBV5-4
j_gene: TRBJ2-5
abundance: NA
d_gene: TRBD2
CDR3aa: CASSLVASGRETQYF
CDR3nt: TGTGCCAGCAGCTTGGTGGCTAGCGGGAGGGAGACCCAGTACTTC

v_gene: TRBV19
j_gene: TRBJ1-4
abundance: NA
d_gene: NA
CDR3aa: CASSQRSNEKLFF
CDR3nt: TGTGCCAGTAGTCAGAGGTCTAATGAAAAACTGTTTTTT

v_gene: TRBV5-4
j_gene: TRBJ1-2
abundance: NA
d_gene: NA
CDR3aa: CASSLRGIYGYTF
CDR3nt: TGTGCCAGCAGCTTGAGGGGAATCTATGGCTACACCTTC

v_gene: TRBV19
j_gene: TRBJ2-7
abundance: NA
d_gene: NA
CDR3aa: CASSHPGRRLVHEQYF
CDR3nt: TGTGCCAGTAGTCACCCGGGCAGGAGGTTGGTCCACGAGCAGTACTTC

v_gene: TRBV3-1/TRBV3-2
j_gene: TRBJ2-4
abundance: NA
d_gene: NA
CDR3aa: CASSQDRNIQYF
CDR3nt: TGTGCCAGCAGCCAAGACAGAAACATTCAGTACTTC

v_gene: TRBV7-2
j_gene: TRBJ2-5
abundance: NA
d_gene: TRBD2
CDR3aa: CASSSVLAGVGETQYF
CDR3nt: TGTGCCAGCAGCTCCGTTCTAGCGGGAGTAGGAGAGACCCAGTACTTC

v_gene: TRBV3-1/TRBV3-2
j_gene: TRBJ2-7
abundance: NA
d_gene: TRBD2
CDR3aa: CASSLLAGYYEQYF
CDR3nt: TGTGCCAGCAGCTTATTAGCGGGTTACTACGAGCAGTACTTC

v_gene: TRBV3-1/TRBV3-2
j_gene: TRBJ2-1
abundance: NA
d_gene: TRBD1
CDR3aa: CASSLGQGREQFF
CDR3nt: TGTGCCAGCAGCCTAGGACAGGGAAGGGAGCAGTTCTTC

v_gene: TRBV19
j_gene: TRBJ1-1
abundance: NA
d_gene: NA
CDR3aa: CASSLGQSRNTEAFF
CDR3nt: TGTGCCAGTAGTCTAGGACAGTCGAGGAACACTGAAGCTTTCTTT

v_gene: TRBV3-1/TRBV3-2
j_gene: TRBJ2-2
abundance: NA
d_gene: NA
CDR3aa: CASSPSPDEDTGELFF
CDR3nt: TGTGCCAGCAGCCCCAGTCCCGACGAGGACACCGGGGAGCTGTTTTTT

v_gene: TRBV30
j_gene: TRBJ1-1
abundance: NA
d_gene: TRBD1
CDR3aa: CAWSRGQGAGEAFF
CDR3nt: TGTGCCTGGAGTAGAGGTCAGGGGGCCGGTGAAGCTTTCTTT